A single sample is the source of the 13 T cell receptor beta chains below, sequenced in a study of blood T cell repertoires in COVID-19. The method was immunoSEQ multiplex PCR; TCRdb's version includes in-frame clones alone and lacks a portion of them. The sample gives about 93,000 clones, just under 80% of which show up once; roughly 15% is in the top ten. The sample comprised peripheral blood. All receptors derive from a human donor in a cohort sampled during active COVID-19.

The chain couples TRBV19 to TRBJ1-6; maybe TRBD1 (6 bases). This CDR3 is built from 18 residues. CDR1 is LNHDA and CDR2 is SQIVND in the germline V gene (reference sequence). Trimming pared 6 bases from V and 5 bases from J, leaving 23 bases between. CDR3 loop: CASRSVGQTQGDNSPLHF. CDR3 bases: TGTGCCAGTAGATCGGTTGGCCAAACACAGGGTGATAATTCACCCCTCCACTTT.

CDR3: CASSSGGSFYNEQFF. CDR3 DNA: TGTGCCAGCAGCTCGGGGGGCAGCTTCTACAATGAGCAGTTCTTC. The rearrangement joins TRBV5-4 to TRBJ2-1; D possibly corresponds to TRBD2 (7 bases). The CDR3 loop spans 15 amino acids. Germline V gene lookup returns CDR1 SGHNT and CDR2 YYREEE (reference sequence). V lost 3 bases and J 3 bases, leaving 13 bases between the germline ends.

A single count supports this clone. V is TRBV5-8 and J is TRBJ2-5, with TRBD2 matching over 11 bases. Germline CDR1 reads SGHTS; CDR2 reads YDEGEE. The CDR3 is 16 residues long. The V gene end was trimmed by 1 base and the J gene end by 4 bases; junction bases not matched to a gene: 6. CDR3 loop: CASSLNSGGAVETQYF. The CDR3 DNA follows: TGTGCCAGCAGCTTGAATAGCGGGGGGGCCGTAGAGACCCAGTACTTC.

This sequence joins TRBV3-1 (or the pseudogene TRBV3-2) and TRBJ2-5, with 11 bases matching TRBD2. The V and J ends lost 1 base and 1 base, in that order; junction bases with no gene match: 8. Per the germline V gene, CDR1 is LGHDT and CDR2 is YNNKEL (reference sequence). This CDR3 has 18 residues. The CDR3 is CASSQGYTLAGGQETQYF. The DNA of the CDR3 is TGTGCCAGCAGCCAAGGATATACCCTAGCGGGAGGCCAAGAGACCCAGTACTTC.

The chain uses TRBV4-1 and TRBJ2-1; maybe TRBD2 (6 bases). The CDR3 runs 15 residues. With 1 base removed from V and 2 bases from J, the gap between germline ends came to 9 bases. CDR1 is MGHRA and CDR2 is YSYEKL in the germline V gene. The CDR3 here is CASSQVRGTYNEQFF. The CDR3, as DNA: TGCGCCAGCAGCCAAGTGCGGGGCACCTACAATGAGCAGTTCTTC.

This rearrangement joins TRBV30 to TRBJ2-2, with 10 positions matching TRBD1. The CDR3 has 15 residues. CDR1 GTSNPN and CDR2 SVGIG come from the germline V gene (reference sequence). Trimming cost V 0 bases and J 6 bases; bases outside gene matches: 4. CDR3 coding DNA: TGTGCCTGGAGTGTCCCCGGGACAGGGGCCGGGGAGCTGTTTTTT. Its translation: CAWSVPGTGAGELFF.

This clone was seen a few times. The V gene is TRBV28, the J gene TRBJ1-5; possible D gene TRBD1, 5 bases. Germline lookup yields CDR1 MDHEN and CDR2 SYDVKM. This CDR3 has 15 amino acids. Trimming took 7 bases from V and 5 from J, leaving 18 bases between them. CDR3 nucleotide sequence: TGTGCCAGCACCCCTTGGAAAGGGGTGTATCAGCCCCAGCATTTT. Amino acids: CASTPWKGVYQPQHF.

The genes are TRBV9 and TRBJ2-5, with 8 bases matching TRBD1. V lost 4 bases to trimming and J lost 7 bases; unmatched junction nucleotides: 15. CDR1 SGDLS and CDR2 YYNGEE come from the germline V gene. The CDR3 consists of 16 residues. CDR3 amino acids: CASSSTPGGQWVTQYF. DNA for the CDR3: TGTGCCAGCAGCTCGACCCCAGGGGGCCAGTGGGTGACCCAGTACTTC.

The V gene is TRBV6-5, the J gene TRBJ1-2; D is unclear. Between the trimmed V and J ends, which lost 6 bases and 2 bases, there was a span of 7 bases. Germline values: CDR1 MNHEY, CDR2 SVGAGI. This CDR3 is built from 12 residues. The CDR3 spells CASRPQNYGYTF. In DNA, the CDR3 is TGTGCCAGCAGGCCCCAGAACTATGGCTACACCTTC.

The gene calls are TRBV13 and TRBJ1-2; perhaps TRBD1 as D (6 bases). The ends were cut back, 1 base at V and 7 bases at J, with 16 bases in the middle. CDR1 and CDR2 (germline): PRHDT, FYEKMQ (reference sequence). This CDR3 has 15 amino acids. CDR3 sequence: CASSLVGRGGGGYTF. DNA of the CDR3: TGTGCCAGCAGCTTAGTCGGCAGGGGTGGTGGTGGCTACACCTTC. The full variable domain, with the rest looked up from reference TRBV13 and TRBJ1-2, is AAGVIQSPRHLIKEKRETATLKCYPIPRHDTVYWYQQGPGQDPQFLISFYEKMQSDKGSIPDRFSAQQFSDYHSELNMSSLELGDSALYFCASSLVGRGGGGYTFGSGTRLTVV.

The rearrangement uses TRBV2 and TRBJ2-7; 8 positions match TRBD2. CDR3 length: 14 residues. V was clipped by 8 bases and J by 7 bases; unmatched bases: 13. The V gene's germline CDR1 is SNHLY and CDR2 FYNNEI. As DNA, the CDR3 is TGTGCCAGCCACGCCCGGGGGGGGATCGGGGAGCAGTACTTC. Protein sequence: CASHARGGIGEQYF.

The chain combines TRBV11-3 with TRBJ2-2, with D possibly TRBD2 on 7 matching bases. V was shortened by 3 bases and J by 2 bases, with 10 bases between the two germline ends. Germline V lookup: CDR1 SGHNT, CDR2 YENEEA. CDR3 length: 15 amino acids. The CDR3 sequence: CASSLRGGNTGELFF. The CDR3 coding sequence is TGTGCCAGCAGCTTGAGGGGGGGAAACACCGGGGAGCTGTTTTTT.

The gene calls are TRBV18 and TRBJ2-2; 7 bases map to TRBD1. With 4 bases clipped from V and 5 bases from J, the junction kept 10 bases outside the gene matches. CDR1 KGHSH and CDR2 LQKENI come from the germline V gene. The CDR3 totals 16 residues. The CDR3 sequence: CASSLDRDPKTGELFF. CDR3 sequence (DNA): TGTGCCAGCTCACTTGACAGGGACCCAAAGACCGGGGAGCTGTTTTTT.